A selection of T cell receptor beta chains follows, all from one sample in a study of cytomegalovirus exposure and HLA in healthy donors. Repertoires were generated with immunoSEQ multiplex PCR, while TCRdb's copy carries only in-frame clones and drops some. Of approximately 110,000 clones listed, 82% are singletons. Sequenced material: PBMCs. The receptors were sampled from a woman under 30 in good health and CMV-seronegative. Both conserved end residues are trimmed from each CDR3.

V	J	CDR3
TRBV4-2	TRBJ2-1	ASSLEAGVGSEQF
TRBV5-1	TRBJ1-6	ASSSYRGNSPLH
TRBV2	TRBJ2-7	ASSEGSGGPYEQY
TRBV29-1	TRBJ1-1	SVGGHKEAF
TRBV19	TRBJ1-1	ASSISHWAEAF
TRBV6-1	TRBJ1-5	ASRRDVYSNQPQH
TRBV2	TRBJ1-6	ASILQGNNSPLH
TRBV30	TRBJ1-5	AWSEQVNQPQH
TRBV30	TRBJ1-1	AWSDQDRNTEAF
TRBV5-6	TRBJ1-4	ASSPTATNEKLF
TRBV5-1	TRBJ1-6	ASSQGGGDPGSYNSPLH
TRBV5-1	TRBJ1-1	ASSPHKMNTEAF
TRBV19	TRBJ1-2	ASISRREPSGYT
TRBV28	TRBJ1-2	ASIGASGTAYNYGYT
TRBV19	TRBJ1-1	ASSIYRGTEAF
TRBV6-6	TRBJ1-1	ASSRTEMNTEAF
TRBV18	TRBJ2-7	ASSRDRVSSEQY
TRBV6-5	TRBJ1-5	ASSYDRSKQPQH
TRBV18	TRBJ1-2	ASSPLPGTGGRGYT
TRBV7-8	TRBJ1-1	ASSLPDKNTEAF
TRBV6-4	TRBJ1-2	ARQGAPDGYT
TRBV5-1	TRBJ2-1	ASSSPGLAGREQF